Following are 3 T cell receptor beta chains from one sample sequenced in a study of identical twins. One entry per CDR3 protein results from TCRdb running MiXCR on the 5' RACE reads. The sample includes about 890,000 distinct CDR3 sequences, around an eighth of them seen just once. The sample was also reused in another study, on yellow fever vaccine responses in identical twins.

The sequencing input was PBMCs. The source is a woman aged 18-29 years in good health.

This sequence joins TRBV10-3 and TRBJ1-2, with 7 bases aligning to TRBD1. The CDR3 length is 15 residues. V lost 2 bases to trimming and J lost 5 bases; unmatched junction nucleotides: 8. Looked up from germline, CDR1 is ENHRY and CDR2 is SYGVKD. The CDR3 loop reads CAISESGQAAYGYTF. The CDR3 DNA reads as TGTGCCATCAGTGAGAGCGGACAGGCGGCGTATGGCTACACCTTC.

This chain joins TRBV3-1 and TRBJ2-1, with 9 bases aligning to TRBD2. The CDR3 is made up of 19 amino acids. The V segment lost 3 bases and the J segment 7 bases; nucleotides outside the gene matches: 19. Per germline, CDR1 LGHDT and CDR2 YNNKEL (reference sequence). The CDR3 loop is CASSHRPPAIAGERNEQFF. CDR3 DNA: TGTGCCAGCAGCCACCGCCCCCCTGCGATAGCGGGAGAGAGGAATGAGCAGTTCTTC.

This clonotype was found a few times. The chain combines TRBV20-1 with TRBJ2-5; tentatively, D is TRBD2 (7 bases). V was shortened by 4 bases and J by 5 bases, with 23 bases between the two germline ends. CDR3 size: 16 residues. Germline CDR1 is DFQATT and CDR2 is SNEGSKA (reference sequence). CDR3 in amino acids: CSAIRQRFRGAETQYF. CDR3 sequence (DNA): TGCAGTGCTATACGACAGAGATTTCGGGGGGCGGAGACCCAGTACTTC.